This note documents a single T cell receptor beta chain sequence. There is no known antigen for this receptor. Per-base quality was not reported, and no clone a single base away is much larger than it. At the junction V is shortened by 7 bases and J by 4 bases; bases outside the gene matches: 8. Looking up the germline V gene yields CDR1 SQVTM and CDR2 ANQGSEA. Including the terminal cysteine and phenylalanine, the CDR3 comprises 14 residues. Of all the DNA, just the CDR3 is kept, 42 bases in frame from base 1. Libraries came from the immunoSEQ multiplex PCR assay. For the multiplex PCR, a mixture combining 60 forward primers for TCR Vbeta segments and 13 reverse primers for TCR Jbeta segments was used. The CDR3 region of rearranged TCR beta genes was amplified from genomic DNA by a multiplex PCR assay. The Illumina HiSeq System was used to sequence the amplified TCR beta libraries as 87-base-pair reads. The study's processing was this. A later analysis counted about 80 million unique TCR beta chains across the roughly 700 repertoires, and around 9.9 million of these chains were shared by at least two donors. To remove PCR and sequencing errors, raw reads were error-corrected and collapsed into unique sequences using a nearest-neighbor algorithm that merged closely related sequences. V, D and J gene segments were assigned by aligning CDR3 sequences to IMGT reference sequences. Each retained sequence needed at least a six-nucleotide match to both a V gene segment and a J gene segment. A rearrangement was called productive if the CDR3 had no stop codons and remained in frame with V and J, and every other rearrangement was called non-productive. Following IMGT convention, CDR3 was defined as the stretch from the second conserved V-encoded cysteine to the conserved J-encoded phenylalanine. The earlier analysis of about 560 of the donors excluded any sequence lacking an unambiguous match to a single V gene segment. An earlier analysis of a few hundred of the donors called V segments functional above 56.7% productive rearrangements and segregating when the between-donor standard deviation exceeded 5%. A statistical classification framework was developed to diagnose cytomegalovirus status using the catalog of TCR beta chain sequences. In a later analysis, TCR nucleotide sequences were compared against IMGT/GENE-DB human TR gene sequences so that V and J genes could be assigned. The TCRdist pipeline was used in a later analysis to assign CDR3 sequences and most-parsimonious VDJ recombination scenarios. In a later analysis, each TCR beta chain was defined by its CDR3 amino acid sequence together with its V-gene family, and reads lacking a unique V-gene family were excluded. In a later analysis, fewer than 600 highly shared, low-generation-probability nucleotide sequences were removed to address suspected cross-contamination and a sequencing artifact. In a later analysis, a clonal expansion index was calculated for each public chain from normalized within-repertoire ranks of inferred template counts. Generation probabilities in a later analysis came from a VDJ recombination model fitted to out-of-frame rearrangements, and those results were checked against IGoR. In a later analysis, TCR-TCR, TCR-HLA and TCR-CMV co-occurrence was scored with hypergeometric tests, and a repertoire-size bias correction was applied to TCR pairs. To estimate false discovery rates, a later analysis permuted the HLA or CMV assignments 20 times. In a later analysis, co-occurring TCRs were grouped using DBSCAN, and TCRdist sequence similarity was added for clustering within HLA-allele-positive subsets. Co-occurrence clustering excluded repertoires with fewer than 30,000 or more than 120,000 public chains, plus five with anomalous nucleotide sharing. The clones in this table, taken by TCRdb from immuneACCESS, are in-frame only. Not every clone is retained; where verified, under half of the shortfall comes from an unresolved V gene, and the cause of the rest is unknown. V and J calls and clone size are copied from that table; D and trimming were computed from the DNA. Recorded for this sample are some 120,000 clones; 70% to 80% of them occurred a single time. The top ten constitute less than 9.5% of the sample.

The sample is drawn from a study of cytomegalovirus exposure and HLA in healthy donors (dated by TCRdb to the late 2010s). Regarding the research as a whole: According to an earlier analysis of 587 of the donors, about 179 million T cells yielded 117 million unique TCR beta sequences and about 300 Gb of sequence data. In addition to the first cohort of 666 subjects, a separate validation cohort of about 120 different subjects was used. Among some 410 genotyped donors of the cohort, an average of roughly 230,000 unique TCR beta nucleotide sequences was sequenced per donor, of which about 18% were non-productive. To predict cytomegalovirus infection status, the study brought together high-throughput TCR immunosequencing, statistical association of individual TCRs with disease status, and machine learning. In a later genetic analysis, genome-wide SNP genotypes for about 65% of the roughly 700 donors were used, and that subset was treated as a discovery cohort. About 280 gigabases of sequencing data and approximately 91 million unique TCR sequences made up an early release that covered about 640 HLA-typed donors. Typing coverage varied by locus: about 620-640 donors for A, B, C, DRB1 and DQB1; roughly 510 for DQA1; more than 600 for DPA1; roughly 470 for DPB1. Of the roughly 400 genotyped donors, approximately 82% fell in the genetic ancestry cluster associated with self-reported Caucasian donors. HLA typing covered class I and class II loci at four-digit resolution. An earlier analysis of approximately 630 of the donors applied high-throughput TCR beta sequencing to assess whether each TCR beta V gene segment acted as functional or pseudogenic. The study aimed to test whether signatures of past pathogen exposure could be identified by cataloging public T cell receptors. Rather than drawing on any new phenotypic data, the later analysis identified candidate immune exposures from TCR beta sequences and the way those sequences occurred across donors. Alongside the repertoire data, information on donor age, sex, ethnicity and CMV serostatus was compiled. In a later analysis, previously published TCR beta repertoires from 600 to 850 donors were re-analyzed and high-resolution HLA genotyping was added so that TCR occurrence patterns could be studied. The study used immunosequencing to profile the T cell repertoires of approximately 640 subjects and linked those repertoires to cytomegalovirus serostatus. All discovery cohort repertoires had been generated using a single sequencing platform. Several DR-DQ haplotypes were treated as single units for association and clustering because of strong linkage in the cohort.

In total, approximately 690 healthy bone marrow donors made up the cohort. All cohort members were sampled while nominally healthy, although unrecorded immune exposures were likely present. The donor was CMV seropositive and belonged to the group of 250 to 300 seropositive cohort members. Each donor provided a peripheral blood sample, and peripheral blood mononuclear cells were used for TCR beta sequencing. Genomic DNA extraction from the blood cell samples was performed with the Qiagen DNeasy Blood Extraction Kit. General study outcomes and caveats: A later analysis found that HLA-associated TCR beta chains were more clonally expanded and had lower generation probabilities than equally common non-associated chains. A total of 164 TCR beta chains were listed by the study as associated with cytomegalovirus. In vitro tests confirmed that a few of the cytomegalovirus-associated TCR beta chains recognize cytomegalovirus antigens. An earlier analysis of 587 of the donors showed that most TCR beta V segments appeared in productive rearrangements either about 90% or about 30% of the time, which broadly matched IMGT annotations. According to the authors, the approach could potentially be generalized to other disease states and immunological phenotypes. In both the original and validation cohorts, the classifier was reported to diagnose cytomegalovirus status with high specificity and sensitivity. The only immune exposure information available for the cohort was CMV serostatus. The earlier analysis of nearly 600 of the donors excluded seventeen rarely observed V segments, including chromosome 9 orphons, because counts were too low. Roughly uniform sequencing depth across donors was assumed in presence/absence analyses, although this assumption may not hold. Linkage disequilibrium might explain the correlated functional status among segregating V segments, but an unknown experimental factor could not be excluded. A cluster of highly shared sequence variants was judged likely to be a technical artifact of the sequencing pipeline. In a later genetic analysis, fewer N-insertions in productive TCRs were reported among donors in an Asian-associated ancestry cluster than the roughly 700-donor mean. Assigning TCR associations to individual alleles was difficult when HLA alleles, especially DR and DQ, strongly co-occurred. A further reported finding was that TCR beta sequences accurately predicted the HLA-A and HLA-B alleles for most subjects in the first cohort. According to a later analysis, most CMV-associated TCR beta chains appeared to be HLA-restricted, and the HLA associations seemed to be driven largely by CMV exposure. Across donors, most TCR sequences were observed very rarely, whereas some public TCRs were present in many individuals. This cohort had only TCR beta chains sequenced, and the lack of alpha or paired-chain data limited which features could be detected. In a later analysis, some 17,000 TCR beta sequences were associated with specific HLA alleles at a false discovery rate of 0.05. In a later analysis, TCR association rates were found to vary across HLA loci, with the most associated TCRs seen for DRB1 alleles and the fewest for HLA-C alleles. The 87-base-pair reads could not distinguish some IMGT-functional V segments, including TRBV6-2 and TRBV6-3, so those segments were excluded. HLA typing was unavailable for some donors at each locus, so association tests used only the typed subset. A later genetic analysis associated a missense DCLRE1C variant with V-gene and J-gene trimming of TCR beta chains, and an independent cohort replicated the association. A later analysis reported that several top co-occurrence clusters appeared linked to parvovirus B19, influenza, CMV and Epstein-Barr virus.

The chain was built from TRBV29-1 and TRBJ2-1; the junction holds 9 bases that match TRBD2. The clonotype originates from a woman aged 45-65 years in good health and CMV-seropositive. Specimen: PBMCs. The CDR3 loop reads CSAPGSGGYNEQFF. The DNA sequence is given as TGCAGCGCCCCCGGTAGCGGGGGTTACAATGAGCAGTTCTTC.